The 11 T cell receptor beta chains listed next were all sequenced from one sample in a study of blood T cell repertoires in COVID-19. TCRdb's table, derived via immunoSEQ multiplex PCR, lists solely in-frame clones and lacks some. The sample carries just over 60,000 clones, approximately 80% recorded once. Sequencing input: peripheral blood. The receptor source for this set is a woman of 80 years or more with active or convalescent COVID-19.

The rearrangement links TRBV30 to TRBJ1-1; no firm D call. The CDR3 runs to 11 residues. Per germline, CDR1 GTSNPN and CDR2 SVGIG (reference sequence). The V end was cut by 5 bases, the J end by 5 bases, with 9 bases between. CDR3 sequence (DNA): TGTGCCTGGGCCGCCAGGACTGAAGCTTTCTTT. Encoded protein: CAWAARTEAFF.

The chain recombines TRBV6-5 with TRBJ1-2; weak D call: TRBD1 (5 bases). Trimming took off 10 bases at V and 4 bases at J, with 16 bases between the two ends. The CDR3 consists of 13 residues. Germline-derived CDR1 and CDR2 are MNHEY and SVGAGI. CDR3 DNA: TGTGCCACTAGAACAGGAGACACCTATGGCTACACCTTC. It yields the protein CATRTGDTYGYTF.

This clone was seen more than once but under ten times. V usage is TRBV6-1 and J usage is TRBJ1-4; D uncertain. This CDR3 spans 15 amino acids. The V end was cut by 3 bases, the J end by 4 bases, with 12 bases between. CDR1 is MNHNS, CDR2 SASEGT, per germline. In DNA, the CDR3 is TGTGCCAGCAGTGAGAATGCCAGGCGTAATGAAAAACTGTTTTTT. Encoded protein: CASSENARRNEKLFF.

The chain links TRBV12-3 or TRBV12-4 to TRBJ1-1, with D perhaps matching TRBD1 (5 bases). CDR3 size: 13 residues. Trimming cost V 5 bases and J 11 bases, with 18 bases left between them. In nucleotides, the CDR3 is TGTGCCAGCAGTCCCAGCCACAGGTCTTTGGCTTTCTTT. Translating it yields CASSPSHRSLAFF.

This clone has just a few counts. This sequence joins TRBV7-9 and TRBJ1-2, with no clear D. This CDR3 has 15 amino acids. Per the germline V gene, CDR1 is SEHNR and CDR2 is FQNEAQ (reference sequence). With 4 bases removed from V and 3 bases from J, the gap between germline ends came to 15 bases. This CDR3 is CASSSVQERDYGYTF. The CDR3 nucleotides are TGTGCCAGCAGCTCGGTGCAGGAGCGGGACTATGGCTACACCTTC.

This chain connects TRBV2 to TRBJ2-7; D may be TRBD1 (6 bases). CDR1 and CDR2 (germline): SNHLY, FYNNEI. V dropped 6 bases and J dropped 0 bases, with 12 bases sitting between them. The CDR3 is 14 residues long. The CDR3 DNA sequence: TGTGCCAGCAGAGACAGGCTCCGCTCCTACGAGCAGTACTTC. It translates to CASRDRLRSYEQYF.

This clone has a single count. This chain links TRBV15 with TRBJ2-5; TRBD1 aligns across 9 bases. After removal of 3 bases from V and 3 bases from J, the junction contained 5 bases not matched to a gene. Germline values: CDR1 LNHNV, CDR2 YYDKDF (reference sequence). This CDR3 has 15 amino acids. The CDR3, as DNA: TGTGCCACCAGCAGCGTTGGGACAGGGAAAGAGACCCAGTACTTC. It is translated as CATSSVGTGKETQYF.

A few counts support this clone. The chain is built from TRBV6-1 and TRBJ2-4, with D maybe TRBD1 (5 bases). Germline CDR1 MNHNS, CDR2 SASEGT. Deletions cut 2 bases from V and 6 bases from J, with 11 bases between. The length of the CDR3 is 14 residues. Here the CDR3 DNA reads TGTGCCAGCAGTGAATACCGAAGGGGAAACATTCAGTACTTC. Its protein is CASSEYRRGNIQYF.

About this clone itself: At one of its ends the junction is not consistent with the germline gene, which may arise from a read error. The chain joins TRBV7-7 to TRBJ2-3; maybe TRBD2 (6 bases). This CDR3 contains 13 residues. Germline CDR1 is SSHAT and CDR2 is FNYEAQ (reference sequence). CDR3 sequence reads: CASSPGTLDTQYF. CDR3 coding DNA: TGTGCTAGCAGCCCCGGGACTCTCGATACGCAGTATTTT.

V and J are TRBV4-1 and TRBJ2-2; 13 nucleotides agree with TRBD2. Germline assignment: CDR1 MGHRA and CDR2 YSYEKL. This CDR3 has 18 residues. J gave up 4 bases and V 0 bases, and 5 bases lay outside the gene matches. The CDR3 sequence: CASSQELAGGPGTGELFF. As DNA, the CDR3 is TGCGCCAGCAGCCAAGAACTAGCGGGGGGGCCGGGCACCGGGGAGCTGTTTTTT.

The chain recombines TRBV18 with TRBJ2-1; 9 bases fit TRBD1. This CDR3 has 18 amino acids. V was clipped by 3 bases and J by 0 bases; unmatched bases: 9. Germline CDR1 is KGHSH and CDR2 is LQKENI. CDR3 loop: CASSPRTGQGSSYNEQFF. DNA for the CDR3: TGTGCCAGCTCACCCCGTACCGGACAGGGGAGCTCCTACAATGAGCAGTTCTTC.